Listed below are T cell receptor beta chains from one sample, sequenced in a study of T cell therapy after organ transplantation. Assay used: immunoSEQ multiplex PCR; TCRdb lists only in-frame clones, some missing. The sample includes tens of thousands of clones, over 90% seen only once; the top ten take approximately 3.4%. These receptors are not linked to any known antigen. This specimen was CD8+ T cells from blood, taken before autologous CMV-specific T cell therapy. Receptors originate from a human patient who had received a solid organ transplant and had CMV disease. CDR3s leave out the opening cysteine and the closing phenylalanine or tryptophan. The order of the fields is CDR3 length, J gene, V gene, CDR3 protein.

len: 12
j_gene: TRBJ1-1
v_gene: TRBV27
CDR3aa: ASRILQGRTEAF

len: 10
j_gene: TRBJ1-1
v_gene: TRBV30
CDR3aa: AWSVGDTEAF

len: 12
j_gene: TRBJ2-7
v_gene: TRBV5-6
CDR3aa: ASSLAVKDYEQY

len: 13
j_gene: TRBJ1-1
v_gene: TRBV5-3
CDR3aa: ARSPRGVVNTEAF

len: 10
j_gene: TRBJ2-2
v_gene: TRBV6-5
CDR3aa: ASRQNTGELF

len: 10
j_gene: TRBJ1-1
v_gene: TRBV7-9
CDR3aa: ASRDGNTEAF

len: 12
j_gene: TRBJ2-7
v_gene: TRBV27
CDR3aa: ASSSGQGGDEQY

len: 13
j_gene: TRBJ1-5
v_gene: TRBV7-9
CDR3aa: ASSLSTKAGQPQH

len: 13
j_gene: TRBJ2-1
v_gene: TRBV27
CDR3aa: ASSLGLALYNEQF

len: 13
j_gene: TRBJ2-2
v_gene: TRBV7-9
CDR3aa: ASSPGTGGHGELF

len: 13
j_gene: TRBJ1-5
v_gene: TRBV19
CDR3aa: ASSIGGSINQPQH

len: 12
j_gene: TRBJ2-7
v_gene: TRBV10-2
CDR3aa: ASGGTSETYEQY

len: 10
j_gene: TRBJ2-7
v_gene: TRBV5-4
CDR3aa: ASRDRGGEQY

len: 10
j_gene: TRBJ1-1
v_gene: TRBV6-6
CDR3aa: ASGVRENEAF

len: 10
j_gene: TRBJ2-1
v_gene: TRBV6-6
CDR3aa: AIVDETNEQF

len: 11
j_gene: TRBJ2-1
v_gene: TRBV6-6
CDR3aa: ASSYGRVNEQF

len: 12
j_gene: TRBJ2-7
v_gene: TRBV4-1
CDR3aa: ASSQGRTGIEQY

len: 11
j_gene: TRBJ2-7
v_gene: TRBV5-1
CDR3aa: ASSLKQAYEQY

len: 10
j_gene: TRBJ1-2
v_gene: TRBV1
CDR3aa: TTHAGICGYT

len: 13
j_gene: TRBJ1-1
v_gene: TRBV7-9
CDR3aa: ASSLAQGRSTEAF

len: 15
j_gene: TRBJ2-3
v_gene: TRBV7-8
CDR3aa: ASSGLLAGAFSDTQY

len: 14
j_gene: TRBJ1-6
v_gene: TRBV6-5
CDR3aa: ASSYSSPREGSPLH

len: 13
j_gene: TRBJ1-2
v_gene: TRBV5-1
CDR3aa: ASSDVKSANYGYT

len: 11
j_gene: TRBJ2-7
v_gene: TRBV5-4
CDR3aa: ASSPTRDHEQY

len: 13
j_gene: TRBJ1-2
v_gene: TRBV30
CDR3aa: AWSNLDGPNYGYT

len: 15
j_gene: TRBJ1-4
v_gene: TRBV7-9
CDR3aa: ASSLVGDGALNEKLF

len: 14
j_gene: TRBJ1-1
v_gene: TRBV5-6
CDR3aa: ASSLIPGTGPTEAF

len: 15
j_gene: TRBJ2-1
v_gene: TRBV7-2
CDR3aa: ASSDGLAGLFFNEQF

len: 13
j_gene: TRBJ1-5
v_gene: TRBV19
CDR3aa: ASSIMDRGNQPQH